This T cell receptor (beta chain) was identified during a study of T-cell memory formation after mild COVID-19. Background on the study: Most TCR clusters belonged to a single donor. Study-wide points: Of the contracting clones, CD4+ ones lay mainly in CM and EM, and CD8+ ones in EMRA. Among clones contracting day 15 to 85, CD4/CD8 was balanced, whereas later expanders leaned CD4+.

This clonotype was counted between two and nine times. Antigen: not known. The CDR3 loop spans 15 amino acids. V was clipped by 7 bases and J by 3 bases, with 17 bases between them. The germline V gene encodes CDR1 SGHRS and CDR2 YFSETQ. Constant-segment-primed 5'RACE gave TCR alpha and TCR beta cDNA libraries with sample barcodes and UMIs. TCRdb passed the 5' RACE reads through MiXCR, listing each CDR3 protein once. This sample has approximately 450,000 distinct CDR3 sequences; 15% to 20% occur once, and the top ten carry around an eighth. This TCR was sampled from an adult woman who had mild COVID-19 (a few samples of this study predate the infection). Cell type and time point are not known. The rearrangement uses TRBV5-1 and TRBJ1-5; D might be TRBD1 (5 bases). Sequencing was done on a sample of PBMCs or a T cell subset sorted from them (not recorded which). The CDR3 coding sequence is TGCGCCAGCGGGCGACAGCGTAATAACAATCAGCCCCAGCATTTT. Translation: CASGRQRNNNQPQHF.